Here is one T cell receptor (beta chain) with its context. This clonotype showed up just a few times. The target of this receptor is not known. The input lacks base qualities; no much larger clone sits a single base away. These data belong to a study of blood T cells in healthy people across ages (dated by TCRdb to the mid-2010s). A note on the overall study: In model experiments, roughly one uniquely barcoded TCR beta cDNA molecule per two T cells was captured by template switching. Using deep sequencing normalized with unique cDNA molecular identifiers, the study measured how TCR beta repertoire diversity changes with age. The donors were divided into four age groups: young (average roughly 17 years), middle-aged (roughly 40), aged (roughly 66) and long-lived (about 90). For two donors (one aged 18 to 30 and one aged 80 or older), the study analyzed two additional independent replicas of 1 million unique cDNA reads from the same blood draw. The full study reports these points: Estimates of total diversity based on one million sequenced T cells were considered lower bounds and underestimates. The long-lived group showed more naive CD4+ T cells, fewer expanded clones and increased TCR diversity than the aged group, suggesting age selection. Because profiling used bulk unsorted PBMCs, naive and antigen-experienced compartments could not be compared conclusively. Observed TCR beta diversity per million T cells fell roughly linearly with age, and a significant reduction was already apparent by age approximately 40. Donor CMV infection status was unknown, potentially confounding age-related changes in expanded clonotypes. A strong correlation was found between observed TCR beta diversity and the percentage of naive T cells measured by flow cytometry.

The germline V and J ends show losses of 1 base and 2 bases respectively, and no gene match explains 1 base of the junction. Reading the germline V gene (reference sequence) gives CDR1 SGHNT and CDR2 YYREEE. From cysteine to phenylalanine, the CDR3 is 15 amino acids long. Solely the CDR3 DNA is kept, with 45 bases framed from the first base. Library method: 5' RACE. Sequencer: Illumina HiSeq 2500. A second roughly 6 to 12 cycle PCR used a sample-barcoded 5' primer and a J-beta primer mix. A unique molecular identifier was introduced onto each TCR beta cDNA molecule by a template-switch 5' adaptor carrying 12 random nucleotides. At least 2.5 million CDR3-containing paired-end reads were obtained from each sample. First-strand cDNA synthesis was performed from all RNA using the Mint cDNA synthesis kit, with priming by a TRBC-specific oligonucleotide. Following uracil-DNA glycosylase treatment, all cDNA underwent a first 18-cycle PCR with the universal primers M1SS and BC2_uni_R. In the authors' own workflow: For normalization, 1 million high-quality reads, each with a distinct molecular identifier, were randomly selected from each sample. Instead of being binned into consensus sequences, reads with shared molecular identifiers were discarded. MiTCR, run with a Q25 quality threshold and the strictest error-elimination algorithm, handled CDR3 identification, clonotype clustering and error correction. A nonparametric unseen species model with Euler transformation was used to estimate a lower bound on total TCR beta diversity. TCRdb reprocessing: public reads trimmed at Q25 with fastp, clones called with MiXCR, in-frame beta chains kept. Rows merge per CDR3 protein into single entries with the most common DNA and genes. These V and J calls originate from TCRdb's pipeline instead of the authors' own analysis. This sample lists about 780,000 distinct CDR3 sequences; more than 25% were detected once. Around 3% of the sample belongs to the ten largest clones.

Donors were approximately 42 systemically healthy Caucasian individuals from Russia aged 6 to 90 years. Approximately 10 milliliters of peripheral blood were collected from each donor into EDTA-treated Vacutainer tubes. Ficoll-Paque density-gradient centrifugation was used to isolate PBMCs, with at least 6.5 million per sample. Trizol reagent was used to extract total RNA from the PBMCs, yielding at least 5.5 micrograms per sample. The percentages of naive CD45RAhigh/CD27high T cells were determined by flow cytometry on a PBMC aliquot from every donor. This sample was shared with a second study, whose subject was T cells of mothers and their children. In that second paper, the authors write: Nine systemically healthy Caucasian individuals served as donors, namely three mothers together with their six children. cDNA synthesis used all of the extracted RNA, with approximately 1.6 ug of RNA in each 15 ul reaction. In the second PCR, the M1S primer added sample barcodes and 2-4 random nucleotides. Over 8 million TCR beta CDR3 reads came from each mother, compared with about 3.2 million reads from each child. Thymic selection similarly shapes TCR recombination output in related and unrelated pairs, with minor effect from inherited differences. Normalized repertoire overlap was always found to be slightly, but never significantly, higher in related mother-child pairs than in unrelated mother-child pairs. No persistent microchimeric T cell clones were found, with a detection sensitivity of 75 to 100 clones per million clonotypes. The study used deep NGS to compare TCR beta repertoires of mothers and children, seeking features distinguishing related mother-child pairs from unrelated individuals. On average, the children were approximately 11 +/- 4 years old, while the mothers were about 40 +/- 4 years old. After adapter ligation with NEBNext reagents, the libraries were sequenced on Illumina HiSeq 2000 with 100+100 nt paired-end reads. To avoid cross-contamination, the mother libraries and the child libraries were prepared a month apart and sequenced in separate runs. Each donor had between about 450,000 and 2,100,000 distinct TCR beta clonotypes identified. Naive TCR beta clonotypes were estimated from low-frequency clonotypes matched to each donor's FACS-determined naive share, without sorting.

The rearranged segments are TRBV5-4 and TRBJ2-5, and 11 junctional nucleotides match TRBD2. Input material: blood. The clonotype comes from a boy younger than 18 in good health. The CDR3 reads CASSLRTSGQETQYF. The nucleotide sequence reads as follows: TGTGCCAGCAGCTTGAGGACTAGCGGGCAAGAGACCCAGTACTTC.